The rows below give T cell receptor beta chains drawn from one sample of a study of low-dose radiotherapy and immunotherapy resistance in tumors. TCRdb passed the reads through MiXCR, listing each CDR3 protein once. The data contain tens of thousands of distinct CDR3 sequences, less than 30% of them singletons. The input for sequencing was PBMCs, taken after low-dose radiotherapy plus immunotherapy. The receptors stem from a male donor with prostate cancer. Each CDR3 is given without its conserved first and last residue.

v_gene: TRBV20-1; j_gene: TRBJ2-3; CDR3aa: STDRGWTDTQY
v_gene: TRBV2; j_gene: TRBJ2-3; CDR3aa: ASSVGTSGGTDTQY
v_gene: TRBV19; j_gene: TRBJ2-3; CDR3aa: ASRDRGHTDTQY
v_gene: TRBV29-1; j_gene: TRBJ1-2; CDR3aa: SVEDRVYDGYT
v_gene: TRBV5-4; j_gene: TRBJ2-2; CDR3aa: ASSLESGANTGELF
v_gene: TRBV6-1; j_gene: TRBJ1-1; CDR3aa: ASSYGGINTEAF
v_gene: TRBV10-3; j_gene: TRBJ1-1; CDR3aa: AISESRREAF
v_gene: TRBV19; j_gene: TRBJ1-5; CDR3aa: ASRGTGGEPQH
v_gene: TRBV7-9; j_gene: TRBJ2-4; CDR3aa: ASSLEVGEEY
v_gene: TRBV28; j_gene: TRBJ2-2; CDR3aa: ASSLPTPGQGTGELF
v_gene: TRBV14; j_gene: TRBJ2-3; CDR3aa: ASSQDWMGGVTDTQY
v_gene: TRBV20-1; j_gene: TRBJ2-1; CDR3aa: SARQRGAYNEQF
v_gene: TRBV12-3/TRBV12-4; j_gene: TRBJ1-1; CDR3aa: ASKRDGNTEAF
v_gene: TRBV14; j_gene: TRBJ2-5; CDR3aa: ASSISSTQETQY
v_gene: TRBV5-6; j_gene: TRBJ2-7; CDR3aa: ASSCRTMGGEQY
v_gene: TRBV6-1; j_gene: TRBJ1-1; CDR3aa: ASSRDGYTEAF
v_gene: TRBV12-3/TRBV12-4; j_gene: TRBJ2-2; CDR3aa: ASTRQGNGELF
v_gene: TRBV12-3/TRBV12-4; j_gene: TRBJ2-5; CDR3aa: ASTPGLGSGTQY
v_gene: TRBV5-1; j_gene: TRBJ2-3; CDR3aa: ASSLGGISDTQY
v_gene: TRBV12-3/TRBV12-4; j_gene: TRBJ2-7; CDR3aa: ASSLLATMGEQY
v_gene: TRBV5-8; j_gene: TRBJ1-2; CDR3aa: ASSLGWGYT
v_gene: TRBV28; j_gene: TRBJ2-5; CDR3aa: ATTGGNQETQY
v_gene: TRBV6-2/TRBV6-3; j_gene: TRBJ1-2; CDR3aa: ASSEAPAQGHGYT
v_gene: TRBV5-6; j_gene: TRBJ2-1; CDR3aa: ASSFPGGTYTYNEQF
v_gene: TRBV7-3; j_gene: TRBJ2-2; CDR3aa: ASSLDTGELF
v_gene: TRBV20-1; j_gene: TRBJ2-3; CDR3aa: SAATGTSSADTQY
v_gene: TRBV6-2/TRBV6-3; j_gene: TRBJ2-7; CDR3aa: ASKGNQGTYYEQY
v_gene: TRBV6-6; j_gene: TRBJ2-7; CDR3aa: ASSFRQAEQY
v_gene: TRBV18; j_gene: TRBJ2-3; CDR3aa: ASSTASGALNTQY